These 19 T cell receptor beta chains share one sample of origin, sequenced in a study of cytomegalovirus exposure and HLA in healthy donors (dated by TCRdb to about 2017). Preparation of the library involved the immunoSEQ multiplex PCR assay. For the multiplex PCR, a mixture combining 60 forward primers for TCR Vbeta segments and 13 reverse primers for TCR Jbeta segments was used. TCRdb stores this immuneACCESS table with in-frame sequences only. Part of the clones is absent; in the studies checked, under half of the shortfall reflects unresolved V genes, and no reason is known for the rest. Recorded for this sample are 65,000 to 90,000 clones; roughly 85% of them occurred a single time. 2% of the sample is taken by the ten largest. The source material was PBMCs. The receptors come from a woman aged 25 to 39 in good health and CMV-seronegative.

The rearrangement joins TRBV28 to TRBJ1-5, with 8 nucleotides matching TRBD1. The V and J ends lost 2 bases and 7 bases, in that order; junction bases with no gene match: 7. This CDR3 is built from 15 residues. CDR1 is MDHEN, CDR2 SYDVKM, per germline. As DNA, the CDR3 is TGTGCCAGCAGTTTACACAGGGGGTTGGGGCAGCCCCAGCATTTT. Its protein is CASSLHRGLGQPQHF.

V is TRBV9 and J is TRBJ2-1; no definite D call. Germline V CDR1 and CDR2: SGDLS, YYNGEE. This CDR3 is built from 15 residues. Trimming shortened V by 2 bases and J by 0 bases, and 9 bases separated the two germline ends. Here the CDR3 reads CASSVFPSSYNEQFF. Here the CDR3 DNA reads TGTGCCAGCAGCGTCTTCCCCAGCTCCTACAATGAGCAGTTCTTC.

V and J are TRBV28 and TRBJ1-2, with TRBD1 matching 7 bases. The CDR3 is 15 amino acids. Germline CDR1 and CDR2: MDHEN and SYDVKM. V dropped 5 bases and J dropped 4; count of bases not matched to a gene: 10. DNA of the CDR3: TGTGCCAGCAGTGGATCCTCGGCAGGGGGCTATGGCTACACCTTC. The encoded protein is CASSGSSAGGYGYTF.

This chain joins TRBV5-1 and TRBJ2-2; 7 positions agree with TRBD1. The CDR3 totals 14 residues. Trimming cost V 0 bases and J 5 bases; bases outside gene matches: 1. Germline CDR1 is SGHRS and CDR2 is YFSETQ. The CDR3 loop reads CASSLATGTGELFF. As DNA, the CDR3 is TGCGCCAGCAGCTTGGCGACAGGGACCGGGGAGCTGTTTTTT.

The V gene is TRBV12-2, the J gene TRBJ2-7; the table's D gene call, TRBD2, was not cross checked with the DNA. TRBV12-2 is noted as a pseudogene. This CDR3 spans 18 amino acids. As DNA, the CDR3 is TGTGCAAGTCGCTTTCCGAGGACTAGCGGGAGAGGTGGATACGAGCAGTACTTC. Its translation: CASRFPRTSGRGGYEQYF.

With respect to this clone: One end of the junction varies from germline; a read error may be responsible. The V and J genes are TRBV6-1 and TRBJ2-1, with 8 bases fitting TRBD2. CDR3 length equals 15 residues. Germline V gene data show CDR1 as MNHNS and CDR2 as SASEGT. The CDR3 spells CAGSEVLAGNNEQFF. In DNA, the CDR3 is TGTGCCGGCAGTGAAGTCCTAGCGGGTAACAATGAGCAGTTCTTC.

Concerning this clone itself: The CDR3 does not close with the conserved phenylalanine or tryptophan, likely indicating a read error. The limits of the CDR3 on the DNA are not certain, so only TCRdb's listed CDR3 is given. The genes are TRBV21-1 and TRBJ1-1; the DNA was not used to check the table's D call, TRBD1. TRBV21-1 is described as a pseudogene. The CDR3 contains 15 residues when both ends are counted. The CDR3 reads CASSSEDRRGTEAFL.

This clone was counted a few times. The V call is TRBV6-5, the J call TRBJ1-1; D perhaps matches TRBD1 (5 bases). In germline, CDR1 is MNHEY, CDR2 SVGAGI. Trimming stripped 2 bases from V and 2 bases from J, with 12 bases between. The CDR3 is 15 amino acids. CDR3 loop: CASSYGGWANTEAFF. Here the CDR3 DNA reads TGTGCCAGCAGTTACGGGGGGTGGGCCAACACTGAAGCTTTCTTT.

V gene TRBV28 combines with J gene TRBJ2-1; 9 bases are shared with TRBD2. With V trimmed by 5 bases and J by 6 bases, 11 bases remained unmatched. CDR1 is MDHEN, CDR2 SYDVKM, per germline. The CDR3 totals 16 residues. CDR3 loop: CASSPLLAGNPNEQFF. CDR3 bases: TGTGCCAGCAGTCCCCTCCTAGCGGGGAATCCCAATGAGCAGTTCTTC.

The chain carries TRBV10-1 and TRBJ2-1, with 9 bases aligning to TRBD2. Germline V gene data show CDR1 as WNHNN and CDR2 as SYGVQD (reference sequence). This CDR3 region has 16 residues. Trimming at V came to 0 bases and at J to 1 base, leaving 1 base not matched to a gene. CDR3 protein: CASSESLAGSYNEQFF. As DNA, the CDR3 is TGCGCCAGCAGTGAGTCGCTAGCGGGGTCCTACAATGAGCAGTTCTTC.

This clone was observed a single time. The V gene is TRBV11-2, the J gene TRBJ2-7; no reliable D call. Germline CDR1 is SGHAT and CDR2 is FQNNGV. Between the trimmed V and J ends, which lost 0 bases and 2 bases, there was a span of 8 bases. The CDR3 runs 14 residues. The DNA of the CDR3 is TGTGCCAGCAGCTTAGATGTAGCCCCCTACGAGCAGTACTTC. This sequence encodes CASSLDVAPYEQYF.

The rearrangement joins TRBV7-2 to TRBJ2-7; D possibly corresponds to TRBD2 (5 bases). CDR1 is SGHTA, CDR2 FQGNSA, per germline. The CDR3 covers 15 residues. Deletions cut 1 base from V and 6 bases from J, with 16 bases between. In DNA form, the CDR3 reads TGTGCCAGCAGCTTAGATGGAGGCTCAGAGCGCGAGCAGTACTTC. It encodes CASSLDGGSEREQYF.

This rearrangement joins TRBV5-8 to TRBJ2-7, with a possible D match to TRBD2 (5 bases). Deletions cut 4 bases from V and 0 bases from J, with 14 bases between. This CDR3 has 15 amino acids. Germline V lookup: CDR1 SGHTS, CDR2 YDEGEE. CDR3 residues: CASSVIANPSYEQYF. DNA for the CDR3: TGTGCCAGCAGCGTTATAGCGAACCCCTCCTACGAGCAGTACTTC.

The chain employs TRBV7-8 and TRBJ2-3; D is unresolved. CDR3 length equals 14 residues. Germline loops: CDR1 SGHVS, CDR2 FQNEAQ. V lost 1 base to trimming and J lost 2 bases, with 7 bases between them. CDR3 DNA: TGTGCCAGCAGCTTAGGACTCCCCACAGATACGCAGTATTTT. It is translated as CASSLGLPTDTQYF. Combining the CDR3 with reference TRBV7-8 and TRBJ2-3 gives the whole variable domain GAGVSQSPRYKVAKRGQDVALRCDPISGHVSLFWYQQALGQGPEFLTYFQNEAQLDKSGLPSDRFFAERPEGSVSTLKIQRTQQEDSAVYLCASSLGLPTDTQYFGPGTRLTVL.

The rearrangement uses TRBV5-1 and TRBJ1-2; 7 nucleotides agree with TRBD1. The germline V gene has CDR1 SGHRS and CDR2 YFSETQ. With V trimmed by 3 bases and J by 0 bases, 5 bases remained unmatched. The CDR3 has 15 residues. The CDR3 DNA is TGCGCCAGCAGCTCGGGACAGAGCTCTAACTATGGCTACACCTTC. This encodes CASSSGQSSNYGYTF.

The gene calls are TRBV2 and TRBJ1-1, with D possibly matching TRBD1 (5 bases). The CDR3 is 12 residues long. The V gene lost 7 bases and the J gene lost 3 bases, with 9 bases spanning the gap. The germline V gene has CDR1 SNHLY and CDR2 FYNNEI. CDR3 bases: TGTGCCAGCACTCTCAGGGACACTGAAGCTTTCTTT. It yields the protein CASTLRDTEAFF.

V is TRBV7-2 and J is TRBJ2-7; possible D gene TRBD2, 6 bases. Germline loops: CDR1 SGHTA, CDR2 FQGNSA. CDR3 length equals 13 residues. The V gene lost 5 bases and the J gene lost 7 bases, with 15 bases spanning the gap. As DNA, the CDR3 is TGTGCCAGCAGCCCCGGGGACTCCCGTGAGCAGTACTTC. This translates into CASSPGDSREQYF.

The sample holds one count of this clone. At one end the junction does not follow the germline gene, possibly because of a read error. The chain links TRBV6-1 to TRBJ2-4; 7 bases agree with TRBD1. Germline loops: CDR1 MNHNS, CDR2 SASEGT. This CDR3 is built from 14 residues. CDR3 loop: CASSQTGSGDIQSF. Here the CDR3 DNA reads TGTGCCAGCAGTCAGACAGGGAGTGGAGACATTCAGTCCTTC.

This chain joins TRBV27 and TRBJ2-3; D is ambiguous. The CDR3 runs 12 residues. Per the germline V gene, CDR1 is MNHEY and CDR2 is SMNVEV (reference sequence). V lost 5 bases and J 2 bases, leaving 5 bases between the germline ends. CDR3 region: CASSTNTDTQYF. The CDR3 region has the DNA TGTGCCAGCAGTACTAACACAGATACGCAGTATTTT.